The clone carrying this T cell receptor beta chain has ten or more counts. This entry is derived from a study of blood T cell repertoires in COVID-19. Looking at the study overall: Sites in the United States, Italy and Spain provided acute and convalescent COVID-19 samples.

Sequencing used immunoSEQ multiplex PCR; TCRdb keeps in-frame clones, though not all of them. The data show 120,000 to 150,000 clones, roughly 76% seen once. V lost 6 bases, J lost 2 bases, and 5 bases lay in between. This CDR3 has 11 amino acids. In germline, CDR1 is MNHEY, CDR2 SVGEGT. The source of this sequence is a man older than 75 with acute or convalescent COVID-19. Sequencing was done on a sample of peripheral blood. The chain employs TRBV6-2 or TRBV6-3 and TRBJ2-7, with D unclear. The CDR3 is CASSSAYEQYF. In DNA, the CDR3 is TGTGCCAGCAGCTCAGCCTACGAGCAGTACTTC.